This entry lists 25 T cell receptor beta chains sequenced from one sample in a study of T cell responses to AZD1222 COVID-19 vaccine. Profiling relied on immunoSEQ multiplex PCR, and the TCRdb table lists in-frame clones only, not all of them. The table lists approximately 100,000 clones, roughly nine tenths of them singletons. Sequenced material: peripheral blood, taken on day 0 of AZD1222 vaccination. All receptors come from an adult in good health.

This clone was counted once. The chain couples TRBV6-5 to TRBJ1-6, with D hard to call. The V and J ends lost 6 bases and 5 bases respectively, with 11 bases between them. Germline V gives CDR1 MNHEY, CDR2 SVGAGI. The CDR3 has 14 amino acids. The CDR3 region is CASRVDHNNSPLHF. The CDR3 DNA reads TGTGCCAGCAGGGTGGATCATAATAATTCACCCCTCCACTTT.

The rearrangement links TRBV2 to TRBJ1-6; perhaps TRBD1 as D (5 bases). The CDR3 contains 16 residues. Germline V lookup: CDR1 SNHLY, CDR2 FYNNEI. V was shortened by 2 bases and J by 6 bases, with 14 bases between the two germline ends. The CDR3 DNA reads as TGTGCCAGCAGTGAAAGGACGGGGGAGAGTAATTCACCCCTCCACTTT. This translates into CASSERTGESNSPLHF.

This clone was counted once. The chain carries TRBV24-1 and TRBJ1-2; 7 bases map to TRBD1. Per germline, CDR1 KGHDR and CDR2 SFDVKD. This CDR3 spans 15 amino acids. Trimming cost V 4 bases and J 3 bases; bases outside gene matches: 7. The CDR3 sequence is CATSESQGVDYGYTF. CDR3 nucleotide sequence: TGTGCCACCAGTGAGAGCCAGGGGGTGGACTATGGCTACACCTTC.

The J gene is TRBJ2-1, the V gene TRBV9, with a tentative D call TRBD2 (5 bases). Deletions cut 0 bases from V and 7 bases from J, with 20 bases between. The CDR3 has 17 amino acids. The germline gives CDR1 SGDLS, CDR2 YYNGEE. The CDR3 DNA reads TGTGCCAGCAGCGTAGAGCCTCGACTACTGTTGCATAATGAGCAGTTCTTC. It specifies CASSVEPRLLLHNEQFF.

The chain employs TRBV7-8 and TRBJ2-2; a weak D match, TRBD2 (5 bases). Germline CDR1 is SGHVS and CDR2 is FQNEAQ. V was clipped by 1 base and J by 0 bases, with 12 bases between them. The CDR3 loop spans 17 amino acids. The CDR3 sequence: CASSLDGVRANTGELFF. DNA for the CDR3: TGTGCCAGCAGCTTAGACGGGGTTAGGGCGAACACCGGGGAGCTGTTTTTT.

The J gene is TRBJ2-5, the V gene TRBV19; 11 nucleotides match TRBD2. The CDR3 has 15 amino acids. V shed 6 bases, J shed 1 base, and the junction held 4 bases outside the gene matches. CDR1 is LNHDA and CDR2 is SQIVND in the germline V gene (reference sequence). CDR3 region: CASRASGRSQETQYF. In DNA form, the CDR3 reads TGTGCCAGTAGGGCTAGCGGGAGGTCCCAAGAGACCCAGTACTTC.

The CDR3 bases are TGTGCCAGTAGTATCTCCCAGGGTAGAGATGGCTACACCTTC. It yields the protein CASSISQGRDGYTF. The rearrangement joins TRBV19 to TRBJ1-2; maybe TRBD1 (5 bases). V lost 3 bases and J 6 bases, leaving 14 bases between the germline ends. The CDR3 contains 14 residues. Germline assignment: CDR1 LNHDA and CDR2 SQIVND (reference sequence).

The chain is built from TRBV4-2 and TRBJ2-1, with 8 bases identical to TRBD1. Germline V gene sequence: CDR1 LGHNA, CDR2 YNFKEQ. This CDR3 has 15 amino acids. V dropped 5 bases and J dropped 8; count of bases not matched to a gene: 11. CDR3 loop: CASSAWDRRMDEQFF. The CDR3 nucleotides are TGTGCCAGCAGCGCCTGGGACAGGCGCATGGATGAGCAGTTCTTC.

The V gene is TRBV19, the J gene TRBJ1-1; D remains unclear. This CDR3 contains 14 residues. In germline, CDR1 is LNHDA, CDR2 SQIVND (reference sequence). The germline V and J ends were trimmed by 3 bases and 0 bases, with 8 bases remaining between them. The CDR3 spells CASSIAALNTEAFF. The CDR3 DNA follows: TGTGCCAGTAGTATTGCGGCCTTGAACACTGAAGCTTTCTTT.

The chain joins TRBV5-6 to TRBJ2-3; 11 bases match TRBD2. The CDR3 extends over 15 amino acids. CDR1 is SGHDT, CDR2 YYEEEE, per germline. Trimming at V came to 2 bases and at J to 3 bases, leaving 2 bases not matched to a gene. CDR3 residues: CASSFTSGRTDTQYF. CDR3 coding DNA: TGTGCCAGCAGCTTCACTAGCGGGAGAACAGATACGCAGTATTTT.

This chain joins TRBV19 and TRBJ1-2; D remains ambiguous. The CDR3 is 11 residues long. Germline V gene lookup returns CDR1 LNHDA and CDR2 SQIVND (reference sequence). Deletions cut 7 bases from V and 5 bases from J, with 8 bases between. CDR3 region: CASTSPYGYTF. The CDR3 DNA sequence: TGTGCCAGTACCTCTCCTTATGGCTACACCTTC.

CDR3: CASSYTTRGGRSPLHF. The CDR3 nucleotides read TGTGCCAGCAGTTACACAACCCGCGGGGGAAGATCACCCCTCCACTTT. V usage is TRBV6-5 and J usage is TRBJ1-6, with a weak D call TRBD1 (5 bases). Germline V lookup: CDR1 MNHEY, CDR2 SVGAGI. The germline V and J ends were trimmed by 2 bases and 10 bases, with 18 bases remaining between them. This CDR3 contains 16 residues.

The chain combines TRBV9 with TRBJ2-7; TRBD2 agrees at 10 bases. Germline V CDR1 and CDR2: SGDLS, YYNGEE. V was pared by 0 bases and J by 2 bases, with 11 bases of the junction left unmatched. This CDR3 comprises 18 residues. The CDR3 region has the DNA TGTGCCAGCAGCGTAGATGTTGCTAGCGGGAGTAGAACCTACGAGCAGTACTTC. It specifies CASSVDVASGSRTYEQYF.

The chain uses TRBV15 and TRBJ2-1; 10 bases map to TRBD1. The germline V gene has CDR1 LNHNV and CDR2 YYDKDF (reference sequence). The ends lost 5 bases at V and 3 bases at J; junction bases unmatched: 1. This CDR3 comprises 14 residues. CDR3 DNA sequence: TGTGCCACCAGCCGGGACAGGGGCTACAATGAGCAGTTCTTC. It translates to CATSRDRGYNEQFF.

The V and J genes are TRBV15 and TRBJ1-5; D gene unclear. The CDR3 loop spans 15 amino acids. Germline V CDR1 and CDR2: LNHNV, YYDKDF (reference sequence). The V gene lost 2 bases and the J gene lost 6 bases, with 14 bases spanning the gap. Here the CDR3 reads CATSRPPGIGQPQHF. CDR3 DNA: TGTGCCACCAGCAGACCTCCGGGTATCGGTCAGCCCCAGCATTTT. Supplemented by reference TRBV15 and TRBJ1-5, the full variable domain reads DAMVIQNPRYQVTQFGKPVTLSCSQTLNHNVMYWYQQKSSQAPKLLFHYYDKDFNNEADTPDNFQSRRPNTSFCFLDIRSPGLGDTAMYLCATSRPPGIGQPQHFGDGTRLSIL.

The chain is built from TRBV6-1 and TRBJ1-1; D remains unclear. Trimming shortened V by 3 bases and J by 4 bases, and 12 bases separated the two germline ends. The germline V gene encodes CDR1 MNHNS and CDR2 SASEGT. The CDR3 consists of 14 residues. Here the CDR3 DNA reads TGTGCCAGCAGTGAGATGACAATCGCCACTGAAGCTTTCTTT. Protein sequence: CASSEMTIATEAFF.

This clone was detected once. The DNA of the CDR3 is TGTGCCAGCAGTGACGGAGGGCAGGAGAACACTGAAGCTTTCTTT. This encodes CASSDGGQENTEAFF. The chain recombines TRBV25-1 with TRBJ1-1, with D unclear. CDR1 and CDR2 (germline): MGHDK, SYGVNS. Trimming stripped 3 bases from V and 1 base from J, with 12 bases between. This CDR3 has 15 residues.

The chain has TRBV2 and TRBJ2-2, with 9 positions matching TRBD1. The CDR3 is 15 residues long. Germline V gives CDR1 SNHLY, CDR2 FYNNEI. V was pared by 3 bases and J by 1 base, with 0 bases of the junction left unmatched. CDR3 bases: TGTGCCAGCAGTGAGGGACAGGGGAACACCGGGGAGCTGTTTTTT. Protein sequence: CASSEGQGNTGELFF.

The chain carries TRBV9 and TRBJ2-5; 11 bases are shared with TRBD2. The V segment lost 4 bases and the J segment 4 bases; nucleotides outside the gene matches: 9. The CDR3 sequence is 16 residues long. In germline, CDR1 is SGDLS, CDR2 YYNGEE. CDR3 sequence: CASSLNSGGAPETQYF. The DNA for the CDR3 is TGTGCCAGCAGCTTAAATAGCGGGGGGGCCCCAGAGACCCAGTACTTC.

The count of this clone is one. This chain connects TRBV7-9 to TRBJ2-7; no clear D gene. This CDR3 has 13 amino acids. V lost 1 base, J lost 6 bases, and 10 bases lay in between. CDR1 is SEHNR and CDR2 is FQNEAQ in the germline V gene (reference sequence). The chain's CDR3 is CASSLEWAPEQYF. As DNA, the CDR3 is TGTGCCAGCAGCTTAGAGTGGGCCCCCGAGCAGTACTTC. The variable domain in full, completed from reference TRBV7-9 and TRBJ2-7, reads DTGVSQNPRHKITKRGQNVTFRCDPISEHNRLYWYRQTLGQGPEFLTYFQNEAQLEKSRLLSDRFSAERPKGSFSTLEIQRTEQGDSAMYLCASSLEWAPEQYFGPGTRLTVT.

The J gene is TRBJ1-3, the V gene TRBV6-5; unclear D gene. Germline V gene sequence: CDR1 MNHEY, CDR2 SVGAGI. V was pared by 6 bases and J by 4 bases, with 4 bases between. CDR3 length: 11 residues. CDR3 protein: CASRYGNTIYF. CDR3 sequence (DNA): TGTGCCAGCAGATACGGAAACACCATATATTTT.

The rearrangement links TRBV5-6 to TRBJ2-1; no firm D call. Trimming left V 0 bases short and J 3 bases short, with 7 bases between. The CDR3 runs 14 residues. The germline gives CDR1 SGHDT, CDR2 YYEEEE. In DNA, the CDR3 is TGTGCCAGCAGCTTGGGACGCATCTACAATGAGCAGTTCTTC. Translated: CASSLGRIYNEQFF.

The chain employs TRBV9 and TRBJ2-5, with 8 bases matching TRBD2. The CDR3 length is 12 residues. J lost 9 bases, V lost 3 bases, and 4 bases had no gene match. Germline lookup yields CDR1 SGDLS and CDR2 YYNGEE. The CDR3 sequence: CASSASGGAQYF. CDR3 coding DNA: TGTGCCAGCAGCGCCTCCGGGGGGGCCCAGTACTTC.

The chain combines TRBV30 with TRBJ1-3, with 7 bases that match TRBD1. Germline V gene data show CDR1 as GTSNPN and CDR2 as SVGIG (reference sequence). The ends lost 2 bases at V and 4 bases at J; junction bases unmatched: 8. This CDR3 comprises 15 residues. Written as DNA, the CDR3 is TGTGCCTGGAGTCGTAACAGGGGATCAGGAAACACCATATATTTT. As protein: CAWSRNRGSGNTIYF.

The J gene is TRBJ1-5, the V gene TRBV6-2 or TRBV6-3; 7 positions agree with TRBD1. This CDR3 is 15 amino acids long. CDR1 is MNHEY and CDR2 is SVGEGT in the germline V gene. V lost 2 bases to trimming and J lost 7 bases; unmatched junction nucleotides: 8. CDR3 protein: CASSYSLRGVQPQHF. The CDR3 DNA reads as TGTGCCAGCAGTTACAGCCTCAGGGGGGTCCAGCCCCAGCATTTT.